One T cell receptor (beta chain) is described in this entry. Its antigen is as yet unknown. The read comes to an end 3 residues before the CDR3 does, leaving the germline J gene to fill in the end. J lost 8 bases, V lost 5 bases, and 10 bases had no gene match. The CDR3 runs 15 residues. Germline lookup yields CDR1 LNHDA and CDR2 SQIVND (reference sequence). These data belong to a study of T cells in women clearing cervical HPV infection. Produced via immunoSEQ multiplex PCR; TCRdb's table is partial and in-frame only. The table lists tens of thousands of clones. Study results and limitations: Associations may precede or follow infection; HPV-specific or memory T cells were not isolated.

Each participant carried one incident cervical HPV16 infection only. Dot-blot hybridization genotyped cervical HPV amplified with MY09/MY11 PCR. Sequences were obtained from blood buffy coat. The genes are TRBV19 and TRBJ1-3, with 9 positions matching TRBD1. This TCR came from a woman between 18 and 70 years old with a cervical HPV16 infection that either progressed to CIN3+ or cleared (not recorded which). The sequenced CDR3 bases are TGTGCCAGTAGTCGAAGGCGGGACAGGGCGGACACC. Translation gives CASSRRRDRADT. The entire CDR3 is CASSRRRDRADTIYF.